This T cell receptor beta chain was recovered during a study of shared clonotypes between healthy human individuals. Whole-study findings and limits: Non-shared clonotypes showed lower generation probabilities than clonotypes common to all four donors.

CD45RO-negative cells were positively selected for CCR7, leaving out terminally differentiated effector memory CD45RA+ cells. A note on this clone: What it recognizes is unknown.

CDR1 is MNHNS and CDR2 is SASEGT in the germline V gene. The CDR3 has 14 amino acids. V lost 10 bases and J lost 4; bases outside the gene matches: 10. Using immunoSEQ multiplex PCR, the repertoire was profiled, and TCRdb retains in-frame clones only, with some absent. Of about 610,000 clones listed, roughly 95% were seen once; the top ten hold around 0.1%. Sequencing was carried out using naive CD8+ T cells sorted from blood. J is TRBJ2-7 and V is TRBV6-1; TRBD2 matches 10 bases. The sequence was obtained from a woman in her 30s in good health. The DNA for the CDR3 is TGTGCCACTCACTCTAGCGGGAGAGGTTACGAGCAGTACTTC. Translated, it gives CATHSSGRGYEQYF.